The 22 T cell receptor delta chains below all came from one sample that was sequenced in a study of gamma-delta chains in newborns, infants, children. TCRdb processed the reads again with the CATT caller. The sample has about 4,000 delta-chain clones, approximately 44% seen once. Source: blood, taken at week 6. These receptors were taken from a child who was a newborn, infant or young child, either healthy, febrile or measles-vaccinated (not recorded which).

This clone was seen a handful of times. The chain combines TRDV1 with TRDJ1; D not resolved. The CDR3 is 18 residues long. Deletions cut 0 bases from V and 0 bases from J, with 17 bases between. Germline V gives CDR1 TSWWSYY, CDR2 QGS. The DNA for the CDR3 is TGTGCTCTTGGGGAACTCTGGAACTATTTGTCGTACACCGATAAACTCATCTTT. This translates into CALGELWNYLSYTDKLIF.

This sequence joins TRDV2 and TRDJ3, with TRDD3 identical over 11 bases. The CDR3 consists of 18 residues. Germline V gene sequence: CDR1 GEAIGNYY, CDR2 EKD. Trimming removed 2 bases from V and 0 bases from J; junction bases left unmatched: 2. The CDR3 DNA sequence: TGTGCCTGTGACAATACTGGGGGATACTCCTGGGACACCCGACAGATGTTTTTC. Its translation: CACDNTGGYSWDTRQMFF.

By its share, this clone is large. The rearrangement uses TRDV2 and TRDJ3, with D possibly TRDD3 on 5 matching bases. Trimming stripped 0 bases from V and 2 bases from J, with 10 bases between. Germline V lookup: CDR1 GEAIGNYY, CDR2 EKD. The CDR3 has 17 residues. Written as DNA, the CDR3 is TGTGCCTGTGACACCCCGGGGGGTACCTGGGACACCCGACAGATGTTTTTC. It codes for CACDTPGGTWDTRQMFF.

The rearrangement links TRDV2 to TRDJ1; 11 nucleotides agree with TRDD3. This CDR3 is 18 amino acids long. Germline-derived CDR1 and CDR2 are GEAIGNYY and EKD. Trimming cost V 0 bases and J 2 bases; bases outside gene matches: 10. CDR3 loop: CACDTVGWGIRETDKLIF. As DNA, the CDR3 is TGTGCCTGTGACACCGTGGGATGGGGGATACGCGAAACCGATAAACTCATCTTT.

Worth noting for this clone: A read error is possible here, since a much larger clone lies one base away. The genes are TRDV2 and TRDJ1; 11 positions agree with TRDD3. Germline CDR1 and CDR2: GEAIGNYY and EKD. The CDR3 sequence is 14 residues long. The CDR3 bases are TGTGCCAGTGACGCTATGGGGGATACGGATAAACTCATCTTT. Its protein product is CASDAMGDTDKLIF.

By its share, this clone is medium-sized (0.01 to 0.1%). The chain combines TRDV2 with TRDJ1; 12 positions match TRDD3. With 3 bases clipped from V and 0 bases from J, the junction kept 13 bases outside the gene matches. The germline V gene has CDR1 GEAIGNYY and CDR2 EKD. The CDR3 extends over 19 amino acids. CDR3 coding DNA: TGTGCCTGTGACGGGCTCTACTGGGGGATACCCCCCGACACCGATAAACTCATCTTT. This encodes CACDGLYWGIPPDTDKLIF.

This clone was seen only once. V is TRDV2 and J is TRDJ1; TRDD3 agrees at 13 bases. V lost 6 bases to trimming and J lost 3 bases; unmatched junction nucleotides: 15. This CDR3 has 18 residues. CDR1 is GEAIGNYY and CDR2 is EKD in the germline V gene. In nucleotides, the CDR3 is TGTGCCTGTAACATCCTTGACTGGGGGATACGCGAAGCCGATAAACTCATCTTT. Encoded protein: CACNILDWGIREADKLIF.

V and J are TRDV1 and TRDJ1; TRDD3 agrees at 7 bases. The V segment lost 5 bases and the J segment 2 bases; nucleotides outside the gene matches: 11. The CDR3 spans 16 residues. Germline CDR1 reads TSWWSYY; CDR2 reads QGS. The CDR3 protein is CALGTLGTGVTDKLIF. In DNA, the CDR3 is TGTGCTCTTGGGACACTAGGTACTGGGGTTACCGATAAACTCATCTTT.

Of note for this clone: This sequence may be a read error, since a much larger clone differs from it by one base. The chain has TRDV2 and TRDJ1, with 13 bases identical to TRDD3. The CDR3 length is 18 residues. CDR1 is GEAIGNYY and CDR2 is EKD in the germline V gene. The V and J ends lost 2 bases and 4 bases, in that order; junction bases with no gene match: 12. The CDR3 DNA is TGTGCCTGTGACAGCCTGTTTACTGGGGGATACGCCATCGATAAACTCATCTTT. This sequence encodes CACDSLFTGGYAIDKLIF.

The chain recombines TRDV2 with TRDJ3; 10 nucleotides match TRDD3. CDR3 length: 18 residues. Per germline, CDR1 GEAIGNYY and CDR2 EKD. Losses at the gene ends were 1 base for V and 1 base for J; bases not matched to a gene: 3. This CDR3 is CACDTGGYLSWDTRQMFF. Written as DNA, the CDR3 is TGTGCCTGTGACACTGGGGGATACTTGTCCTGGGACACCCGACAGATGTTTTTC.

A note on this clone: This may be a read error: a much more frequent sequence differs by one nucleotide. Other nucleotide sequences in the sample specify the same CDR3. The V gene is TRAV29/DV5, the J gene TRDJ1; TRDD3 matches at 9 bases. The CDR3 is 21 residues long. Germline V gene data show CDR1 as NSMFDY and CDR2 as ISSIKDK. The CDR3 DNA reads as TGTGCAGCAGCGGGGGCCTTCGCGGCATTCTTGCTAGTGGGGGATAACGGTAAACTCATCTTC. Translated, it gives CAAAGAFAAFLLVGDNGKLIF.

V is TRDV1 and J is TRDJ1; D remains ambiguous. Trimming left V 1 base short and J 0 bases short, with 15 bases between. Per the germline V gene, CDR1 is TSWWSYY and CDR2 is QGS. The CDR3 extends over 17 amino acids. The CDR3 spells CALGEPRIPLNTDKLIF. CDR3 bases: TGTGCTCTTGGGGAACCACGTATACCTCTTAACACCGATAAACTCATCTTT.

On this clone: An end of the junction does not agree with germline; a read error may underlie this. V is TRDV2 and J is TRDJ1; the match to TRDD3 covers 10 bases. The CDR3 runs 19 residues. Per the germline V gene, CDR1 is GEAIGNYY and CDR2 is EKD. The CDR3 protein is CACDPLGDLLLPYTGKLIF. The CDR3 DNA is TGTGCCTGTGACCCACTGGGGGATCTACTCCTCCCGTACACCGGTAAACTCATCTTT.

In its sample, this clone is medium-sized. This chain links TRDV2 with TRDJ1, with 12 bases that match TRDD3. V was pared by 3 bases and J by 0 bases, with 7 bases of the junction left unmatched. Germline assignment: CDR1 GEAIGNYY and CDR2 EKD. The CDR3 length is 17 residues. DNA of the CDR3: TGTGCCTGTGACGTACTGGGGGATACCGAATACACCGATAAACTCATCTTT. Its translation: CACDVLGDTEYTDKLIF.

Concerning this clone: The junction departs from the called germline gene at one end, perhaps through a read error. This same CDR3 is encoded by further DNA sequences in the sample. The chain uses TRDV2 and TRDJ1; no clear D gene. The CDR3 is made up of 16 amino acids. CDR1 is GEAIGNYY and CDR2 is EKD in the germline V gene. CDR3 protein: CACDTYRGPNTDKLIF. CDR3 bases: TGTGCCTGTGACACGTACCGGGGCCCGAACACCGATAAGCTCATCTTT.

V and J are TRDV1 and TRDJ1, with 13 positions matching TRDD3. V lost 0 bases to trimming and J lost 1 base; unmatched junction nucleotides: 8. The CDR3 contains 19 residues. From germline, CDR1 is TSWWSYY and CDR2 QGS. Here the CDR3 reads CALGELDLLGDTLTDKLIF. For the CDR3, the DNA is TGTGCTCTTGGGGAACTTGACCTACTGGGGGATACGCTCACCGATAAACTCATCTTT.

This clone occurred once. Only one base separates this from a far larger clonotype, so it likely reflects a read error. Other nucleotide sequences from this sample produce the same CDR3. The chain carries TRDV1 and TRDJ1, with TRDD3 matching over 10 bases. This CDR3 contains 22 residues. Germline assignment: CDR1 TSWWSYY and CDR2 QGS. V dropped 0 bases and J dropped 0; count of bases not matched to a gene: 19. CDR3 in DNA: TGTGCTCTTGGGGAACTACCTACGTCGTACTGGGGGATCGTAGCGTACACCGATAAACTCATCTTT. Residues: CALGELPTSYWGIVAYTDKLIF.

By sample fraction, this clone is medium-sized. The J gene is TRDJ3, the V gene TRDV2; D unresolved. V dropped 1 base and J dropped 0 bases, with 12 bases sitting between them. CDR1 and CDR2 (germline): GEAIGNYY, EKD. This CDR3 spans 18 amino acids. The CDR3 DNA reads as TGTGCCTGTGACACGGCCTGGAACAGCTCCTGGGACACCCGACAGATGTTTTTC. It encodes CACDTAWNSSWDTRQMFF.

The gene calls are TRDV3 and TRDJ3, with TRDD3 identical over 9 bases. Germline assignment: CDR1 TVYSNPD and CDR2 GDNSRS (reference sequence). The CDR3 has 19 residues. The J segment lost 5 bases and the V segment lost 2 bases, leaving 16 bases of the junction unmatched. The chain's CDR3 is CAFPLPWGIRGRDTRQMFF. In nucleotides, the CDR3 is TGTGCCTTTCCTCTACCGTGGGGGATAAGGGGCCGGGACACCCGACAGATGTTTTTC.

As to this clone: This sample also contains other DNA sequences that code for the same CDR3. The J gene is TRDJ1, the V gene TRDV1, with 12 bases fitting TRDD3. The CDR3 consists of 19 residues. Germline CDR1 TSWWSYY, CDR2 QGS. V dropped 0 bases and J dropped 1; count of bases not matched to a gene: 9. The CDR3 DNA follows: TGTGCTCTTGGGGAACTATACTGGGGGATACTGGAAGGCACCGATAAACTCATCTTT. Protein product: CALGELYWGILEGTDKLIF.

This sequence joins TRDV1 and TRDJ1, with TRDD3 matching 12 bases. The CDR3 is 21 residues long. Unmatched junction bases numbered 24, after V lost 1 base and J lost 9 bases. Looked up from germline, CDR1 is TSWWSYY and CDR2 is QGS. The CDR3 region has the DNA TGTGCTCTTGGGGAACGAGCTCCTTTCCGACCTAAAACTGGGGGATACAGCCAACTCATCTTT. It specifies CALGERAPFRPKTGGYSQLIF.

Comment on this clone: Since a far larger clone is one base different, this is likely a read error. This chain links TRDV2 with TRDJ1; 12 nucleotides line up with TRDD3. This CDR3 spans 14 amino acids. Germline CDR1 and CDR2: GEAIGNYY and EKD. The chain's CDR3 is CACDVLGDTGKLIF. CDR3 in DNA: TGTGCCTGTGACGTACTGGGGGATACCGGTAAACTCATCTTT.